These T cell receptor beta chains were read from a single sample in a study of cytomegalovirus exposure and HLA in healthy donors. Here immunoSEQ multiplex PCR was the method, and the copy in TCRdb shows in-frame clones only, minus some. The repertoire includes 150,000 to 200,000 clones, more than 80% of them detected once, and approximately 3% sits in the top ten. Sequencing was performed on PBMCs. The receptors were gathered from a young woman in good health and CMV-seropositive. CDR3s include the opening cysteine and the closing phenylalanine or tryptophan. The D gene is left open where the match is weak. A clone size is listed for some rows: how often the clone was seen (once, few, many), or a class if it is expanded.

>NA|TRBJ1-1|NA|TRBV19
TGTGCCACCCTGATGAGAACAGGAACTATGAACACTGAAGCTTTCTTT
CATLMRTGTMNTEAFF
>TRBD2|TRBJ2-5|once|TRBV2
TGTGCCAGCACCGGACTAGCGGGCCTCCGGGAGACCCAGTACTTC
CASTGLAGLRETQYF
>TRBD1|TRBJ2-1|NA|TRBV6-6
TGTGCCAGCAGTGACAGGGTGGGCGACGATGAGCAGTTCTTC
CASSDRVGDDEQFF
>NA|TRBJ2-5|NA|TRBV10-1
TGCGCCAGCAGTGAGCCCCGTTCAAGGTCACAGGAGAGAAAAGAGACCCAGTACTTC
CASSEPRSRSQERKETQYF
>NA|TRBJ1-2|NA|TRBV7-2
TGTGCCAGCAGCTTGGAAGCCACACCGGGACAAACATATGGCTACACCTTC
CASSLEATPGQTYGYTF
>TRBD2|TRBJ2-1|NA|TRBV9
TGTGCCAGCAGCGCCCCTAGCGGGAGGGGGCTTGACAATGAGCAGTTCTTC
CASSAPSGRGLDNEQFF
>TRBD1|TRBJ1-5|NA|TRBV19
TGTGCCAGTAGTCCAGGGACAGGGGGCTTCAATCAGCCCCAGCATTTT
CASSPGTGGFNQPQHF
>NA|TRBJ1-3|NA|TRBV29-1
TGCAGCGTTTCCCCAGGCAACTCTGGAAACACCATATATTTT
CSVSPGNSGNTIYF
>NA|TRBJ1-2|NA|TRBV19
TGTGCCAGTAGTTGGTGGCTTCGAGGCTACACCTTC
CASSWWLRGYTF
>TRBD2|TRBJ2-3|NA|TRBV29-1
TGCAGCGTTGAAGCGGGGGGGCCTCATACGCAGTATTTT
CSVEAGGPHTQYF
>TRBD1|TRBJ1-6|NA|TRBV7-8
TGTGCCAGCAGCTTAGCGTTCCGGGACAGTGGAGGTTCACCCCTCCACTTT
CASSLAFRDSGGSPLHF
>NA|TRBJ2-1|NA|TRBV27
TGTGCCAGCAGTTCAGGCTCCTACAATGAGCAGTTCTTC
CASSSGSYNEQFF
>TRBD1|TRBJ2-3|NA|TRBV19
TGTGCCAGTACGCGCAGGGGGGATACGCAGTATTTT
CASTRRGDTQYF
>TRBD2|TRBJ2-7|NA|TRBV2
TGTGCCAGCAGCGCCACGGGGGGGCTGACGGGCGAGCAGTACTTC
CASSATGGLTGEQYF
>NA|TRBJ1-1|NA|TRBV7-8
TGTGCCAGCAGCTTAGACCGGTGGAACACTGAAGCTTTCTTT
CASSLDRWNTEAFF
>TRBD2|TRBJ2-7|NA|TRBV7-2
TGTGCCAGCAGCGCGATGACTAGCCGCTCCTACGAGCAGTACTTC
CASSAMTSRSYEQYF
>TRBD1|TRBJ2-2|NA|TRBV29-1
TGCAGCGTTGGGACAGGGTGGAACGGGGAGCTGTTTTTT
CSVGTGWNGELFF
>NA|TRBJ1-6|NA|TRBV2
TGTGCCAGCACTGTAACCTATAATTCACCCCTCCACTTT
CASTVTYNSPLHF
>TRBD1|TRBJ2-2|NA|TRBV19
TGTGCCAGTAATCCCGACAGGGGCCCAATAACCGGGGAGCTGTTTTTT
CASNPDRGPITGELFF
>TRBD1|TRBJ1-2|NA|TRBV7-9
TGTGCCAGCAGCTCCTATCCGGTGGCGGCAGGGGGGACCTATGGCTACACCTTC
CASSSYPVAAGGTYGYTF
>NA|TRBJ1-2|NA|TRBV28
TGTGCCAGCAGCGGACAGATACGTTATGGCTACACCTTC
CASSGQIRYGYTF
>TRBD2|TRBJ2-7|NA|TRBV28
TGTGCCAGCAGTTTACGGGGGGCCTACGAGCAGTACTTC
CASSLRGAYEQYF
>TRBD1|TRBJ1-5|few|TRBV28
TGTGCCAGCGGAGGGCAGGGGGCCCTCCATCAGCCCCAGCATTTT
CASGGQGALHQPQHF
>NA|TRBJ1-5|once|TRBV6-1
TGTGCCAGCCGGGACACCCTTAGGGGCAATCAGCCCCAGCATTTT
CASRDTLRGNQPQHF
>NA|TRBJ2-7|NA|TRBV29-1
TGCAGCGTTTTCCTAGTTCCCTACGAGCAGTACTTC
CSVFLVPYEQYF
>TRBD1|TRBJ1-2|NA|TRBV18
TGTGCCAGCACGAAGGACAGGTTGGGCTATGGCTACACCTTC
CASTKDRLGYGYTF